This T cell receptor (beta chain) came from a study of T cell responses to AZD1222 COVID-19 vaccine. Details on this clone: What it binds is not known.

Recipients boosted at about 4 weeks or about 12 weeks are pooled. Profiling relied on immunoSEQ multiplex PCR, and the TCRdb table lists in-frame clones only, not all of them. The table has 80,000 to 90,000 clones, 75% to 95% seen once; the top ten hold 5.4%. Study-wide results and limits: Seropositive at baseline were only a handful of AZD1222 recipients. The study sampled repertoires only after the peak T cell response. Once two AZD1222 doses were given, Spike-specific TCR breadth and depth went up.

CDR1 is SQVTM, CDR2 ANQGSEA, per germline. With 6 bases removed from V and 9 bases from J, the gap between germline ends came to 20 bases. The CDR3 has 13 residues. The material sequenced was peripheral blood, taken 28 days after the second AZD1222 dose. This sequence was found in an adult who received the AZD1222 COVID-19 vaccine. V usage is TRBV29-1 and J usage is TRBJ1-2; tentatively, D is TRBD1 (5 bases). Here the CDR3 DNA reads TGCAGCGTCGGCCAGGAGGGGACGACCCGCTACACCTTC. The encoded protein is CSVGQEGTTRYTF.